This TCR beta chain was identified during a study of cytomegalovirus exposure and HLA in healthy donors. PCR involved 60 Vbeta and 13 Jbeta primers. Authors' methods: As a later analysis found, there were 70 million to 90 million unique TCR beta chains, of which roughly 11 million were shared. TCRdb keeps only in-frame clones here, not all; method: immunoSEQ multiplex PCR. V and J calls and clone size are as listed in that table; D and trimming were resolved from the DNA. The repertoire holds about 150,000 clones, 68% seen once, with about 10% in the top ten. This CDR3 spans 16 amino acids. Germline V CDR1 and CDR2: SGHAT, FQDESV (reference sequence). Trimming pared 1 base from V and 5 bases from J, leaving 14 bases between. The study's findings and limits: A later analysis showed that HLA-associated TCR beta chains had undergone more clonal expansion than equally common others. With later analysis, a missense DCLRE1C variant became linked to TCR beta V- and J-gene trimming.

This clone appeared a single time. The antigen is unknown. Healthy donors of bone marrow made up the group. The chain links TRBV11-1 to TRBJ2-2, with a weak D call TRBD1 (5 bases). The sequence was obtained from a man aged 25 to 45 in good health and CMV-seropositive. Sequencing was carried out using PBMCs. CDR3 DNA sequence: TGTGCCAGCAGCTTAGGTATCGGGCAGGGAACCGGGGAGCTGTTTTTT. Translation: CASSLGIGQGTGELFF.